Following are 4 T cell receptor beta chains from one sample sequenced in a study of blood T cells in healthy people across ages. Through a sample-barcoded 5' primer and a J-beta primer mix, a second PCR was run for roughly 6 to 11 cycles. From the 5' RACE reads, TCRdb called clonotypes with MiXCR, one entry per CDR3 protein. The data show 750,000 or so distinct CDR3 sequences, around a quarter seen once. The same sample was also used in a study of T cells of mothers and their children.

Sequencing was carried out using blood. These receptors were obtained from a boy aged 5 to 17 in good health.

This clonotype appeared a few times. V usage is TRBV10-3 and J usage is TRBJ2-1; D is ambiguous. CDR3 length: 13 residues. V dropped 6 bases and J dropped 6 bases, with 12 bases sitting between them. Germline lookup yields CDR1 ENHRY and CDR2 SYGVKD. CDR3 nucleotides: TGTGCCATCAGCGAGGTTCCGTCCAATGAGCAGTTCTTC. It codes for CAISEVPSNEQFF.

This clonotype was seen a few times. The chain has TRBV28 and TRBJ2-6; D not resolved. Trimming removed 4 bases from V and 1 base from J, with 8 bases in between. Germline V gene lookup returns CDR1 MDHEN and CDR2 SYDVKM. The CDR3 length is 15 residues. CDR3 amino acids: CASSSAPSGANVLTF. The CDR3 bases are TGTGCCAGCAGTTCCGCTCCGTCTGGGGCCAACGTCCTGACTTTC.

V is TRBV11-2 and J is TRBJ2-2; D is unclear. V was shortened by 3 bases and J by 4 bases, with 9 bases between the two germline ends. This CDR3 is 14 amino acids long. CDR1 and CDR2 (germline): SGHAT, FQNNGV. This chain's CDR3 is CASSFSPLTGELFF. CDR3 sequence (DNA): TGTGCCAGCAGCTTCTCCCCTCTCACCGGGGAGCTGTTTTTT.

The table lists this clonotype with a few counts. The chain couples TRBV7-8 to TRBJ2-5; D unclear. Trimming removed 10 bases at V and 1 base at J, with 1 base between. The CDR3 is 9 residues long. The germline V gene has CDR1 SGHVS and CDR2 FQNEAQ. The CDR3 DNA reads as TGTGCCATCCAAGAGACCCAGTACTTC. Translating gives CAIQETQYF.